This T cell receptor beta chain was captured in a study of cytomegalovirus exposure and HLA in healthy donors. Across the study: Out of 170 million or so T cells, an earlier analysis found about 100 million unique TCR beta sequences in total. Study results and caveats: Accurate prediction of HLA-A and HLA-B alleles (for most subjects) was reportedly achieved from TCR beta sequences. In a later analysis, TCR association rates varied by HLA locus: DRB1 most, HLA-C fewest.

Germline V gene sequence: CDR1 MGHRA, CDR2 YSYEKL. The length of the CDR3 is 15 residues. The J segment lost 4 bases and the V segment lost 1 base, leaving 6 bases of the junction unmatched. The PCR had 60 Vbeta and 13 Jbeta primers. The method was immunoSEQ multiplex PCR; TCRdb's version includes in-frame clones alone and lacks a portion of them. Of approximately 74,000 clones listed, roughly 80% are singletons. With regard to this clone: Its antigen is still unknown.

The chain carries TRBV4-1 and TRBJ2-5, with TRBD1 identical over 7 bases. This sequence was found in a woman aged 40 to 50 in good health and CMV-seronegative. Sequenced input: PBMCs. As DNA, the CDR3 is TGCGCCAGCAGCCAAGGTGACAGGGACGGAGAGACCCAGTACTTC. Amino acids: CASSQGDRDGETQYF.